This TCR beta chain was observed in a study of T cell repertoires in cytomegalovirus infection (dated by TCRdb to between 2017 and 2020). Regarding the research as a whole: Because public TCR beta signatures pointed to carriage of CMV infection together with the matching HLA type, the HLA type of each donor mattered for the analysis. Results the study describes overall, beyond this receptor: The ex vivo response was dominated by HLA-C-restricted CMV-specific TCR beta clonotypes, and the single most frequent clonotype in two of eight donors was supplied by these HLA-C-restricted clonotypes. Cumulative frequency of public TCR beta family members discriminated carriers of CMV infection plus the relevant HLA type in this cohort and an independent approximately 350-donor cohort.

The CDR3 has 12 amino acids, counting the end cysteine and phenylalanine. The entry retains the CDR3 DNA only, 36 bases that are in frame from base 1. Between the V and J ends, shortened by 2 bases and 7 bases respectively, the junction contains 8 bases. CDR1 MNHEY and CDR2 SVGEGT are derived from the germline V gene. Sequencing was performed on an Illumina HiSeq 1500. TCRdb reprocessed the public reads (quality trimming at Q25 with fastp, clone calling with MiXCR) and kept in-frame beta chains. Rows with a matching CDR3 protein are joined into one entry that keeps the most common DNA and genes. For this sample there are about 160,000 distinct CDR3 sequences; roughly 17% appear just once. The ten top clones hold about 19% of the sample. Comments on this clonotype: What this receptor recognizes is not known. Base quality data are lacking; no much larger clone is found one base away.

This TCR came from a human donor in good health (CMV status not recorded). Some clones in this sample may be carry-over from other donors' samples. What was sequenced was CD8+ T cells from PBMCs. The sequence links TRBV6-2 or TRBV6-3 to TRBJ1-1; TRBD1 is a weak D gene call, 5 bases matching. The DNA sequence is as follows: TGTGCCAGCAGTTACCCGACAGTTGAAGCTTTCTTT. Its protein is CASSYPTVEAFF.